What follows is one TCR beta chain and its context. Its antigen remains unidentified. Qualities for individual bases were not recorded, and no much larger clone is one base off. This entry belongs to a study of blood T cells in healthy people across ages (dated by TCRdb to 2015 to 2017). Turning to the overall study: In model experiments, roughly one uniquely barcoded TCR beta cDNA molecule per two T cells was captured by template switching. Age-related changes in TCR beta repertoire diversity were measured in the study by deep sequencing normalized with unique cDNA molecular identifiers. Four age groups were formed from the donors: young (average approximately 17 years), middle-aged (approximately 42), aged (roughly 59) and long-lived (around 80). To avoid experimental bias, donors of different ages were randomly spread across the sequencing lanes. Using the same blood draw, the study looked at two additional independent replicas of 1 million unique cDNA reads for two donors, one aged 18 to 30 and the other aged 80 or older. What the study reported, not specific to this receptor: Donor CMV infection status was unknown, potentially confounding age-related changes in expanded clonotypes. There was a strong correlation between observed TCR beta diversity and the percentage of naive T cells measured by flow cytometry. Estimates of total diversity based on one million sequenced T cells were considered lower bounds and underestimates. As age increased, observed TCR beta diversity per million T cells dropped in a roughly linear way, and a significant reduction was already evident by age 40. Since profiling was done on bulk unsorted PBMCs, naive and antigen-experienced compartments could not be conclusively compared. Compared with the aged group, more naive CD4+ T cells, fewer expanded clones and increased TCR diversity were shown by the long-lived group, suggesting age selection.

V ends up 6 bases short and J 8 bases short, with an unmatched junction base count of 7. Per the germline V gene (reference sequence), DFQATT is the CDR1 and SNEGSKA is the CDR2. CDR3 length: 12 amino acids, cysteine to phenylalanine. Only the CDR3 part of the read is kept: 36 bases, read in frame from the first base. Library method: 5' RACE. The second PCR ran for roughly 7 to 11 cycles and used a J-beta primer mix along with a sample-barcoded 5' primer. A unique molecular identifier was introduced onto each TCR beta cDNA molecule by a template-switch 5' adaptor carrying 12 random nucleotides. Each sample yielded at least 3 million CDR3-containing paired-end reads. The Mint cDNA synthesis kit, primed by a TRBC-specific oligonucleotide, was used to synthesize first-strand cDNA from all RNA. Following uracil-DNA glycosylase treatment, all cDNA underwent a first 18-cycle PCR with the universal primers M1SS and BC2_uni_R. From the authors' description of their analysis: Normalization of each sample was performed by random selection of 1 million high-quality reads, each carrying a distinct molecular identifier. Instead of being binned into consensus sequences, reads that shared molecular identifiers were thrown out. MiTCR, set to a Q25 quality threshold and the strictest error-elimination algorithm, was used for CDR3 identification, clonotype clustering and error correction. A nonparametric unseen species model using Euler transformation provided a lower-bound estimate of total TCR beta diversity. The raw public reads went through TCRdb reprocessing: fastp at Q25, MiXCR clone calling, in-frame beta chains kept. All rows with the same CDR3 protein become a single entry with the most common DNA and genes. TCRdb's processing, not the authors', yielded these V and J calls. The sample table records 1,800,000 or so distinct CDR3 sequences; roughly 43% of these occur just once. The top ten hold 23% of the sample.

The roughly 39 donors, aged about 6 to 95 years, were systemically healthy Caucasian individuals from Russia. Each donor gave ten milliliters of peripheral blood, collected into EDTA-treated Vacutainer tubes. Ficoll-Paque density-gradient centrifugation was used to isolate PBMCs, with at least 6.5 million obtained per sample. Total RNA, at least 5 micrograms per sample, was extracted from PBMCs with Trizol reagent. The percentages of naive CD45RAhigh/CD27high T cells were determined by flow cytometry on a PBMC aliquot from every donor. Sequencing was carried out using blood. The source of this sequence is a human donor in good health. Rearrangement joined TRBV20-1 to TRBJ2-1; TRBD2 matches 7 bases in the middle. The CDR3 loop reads CSATGLRDEQFF. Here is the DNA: TGCAGTGCAACGGGACTACGGGATGAGCAGTTCTTC.